The source of this T cell receptor beta chain is a study of shared clonotypes between healthy human individuals. The assay was immunoSEQ multiplex PCR, and TCRdb's table has in-frame clones only and misses some. The sample has over a million clones; approximately 78% are singletons. The CDR3 has 13 residues. Deletions cut 5 bases from V and 6 bases from J, with 16 bases between. Germline loops: CDR1 SQVTM, CDR2 ANQGSEA. Memory CD4+ cells were the fraction left after CD45RA+ naive selection. The gene calls are TRBV29-1 and TRBJ1-2, with no clear D. Sequenced material: memory CD4+ T cells from PBMCs. Subset denoted: CD45RA-negative fraction. The receptor comes from a man between 18 and 35 years old in good health. Some clones in this sample may be carry-over from other donors' samples. The CDR3 nucleotides read TGCAGCGTTCAGAAGTTAGGACCGGATGGCTACACCTTC. It specifies CSVQKLGPDGYTF.